This T cell receptor beta chain comes out of a study of T cell repertoires in cytomegalovirus infection. Study-level background: HLA-B-restricted CMV epitopes that are well studied were used alongside recently identified HLA-C-restricted ones. Through public TCR beta signatures, both CMV infection and matching HLA type were indicated. Study-level findings and limits: HLA-C-restricted, CMV-specific TCR beta clonotypes were dominant ex vivo.

Concerning this clonotype itself: What it binds is not known.

A single record per CDR3 protein comes from TCRdb applying MiXCR to the reads. The sample includes about 140,000 distinct CDR3 sequences, roughly a third of them seen just once. The trim removed 3 bases at V and 9 bases at J, leaving 9 bases unmatched. CDR1 is SGDLS and CDR2 is YYNGEE in the germline V gene. This CDR3 is built from 15 residues. This sequence originates from a human donor in good health (CMV status not recorded). Some clones in this sample may be carry-over from other donors' samples. The chain combines TRBV9 with TRBJ2-1, with 10 positions matching TRBD2. The material was CD8+ T cells from cultured PBMCs, obtained from culture after CMV antigen stimulation. CDR3 protein: CASSDGAGGLVEQFF. The CDR3 nucleotides are TGTGCCAGCAGCGATGGAGCGGGGGGGCTGGTTGAGCAGTTCTTC. The full variable domain, its missing parts supplied by reference TRBV9 and TRBJ2-1, is DSGVTQTPKHLITATGQRVTLRCSPRSGDLSVYWYQQSLDQGLQFLIQYYNGEERAKGNILERFSAQQFPDLHSELNLSSLELGDSALYFCASSDGAGGLVEQFFGPGTRLTVL.